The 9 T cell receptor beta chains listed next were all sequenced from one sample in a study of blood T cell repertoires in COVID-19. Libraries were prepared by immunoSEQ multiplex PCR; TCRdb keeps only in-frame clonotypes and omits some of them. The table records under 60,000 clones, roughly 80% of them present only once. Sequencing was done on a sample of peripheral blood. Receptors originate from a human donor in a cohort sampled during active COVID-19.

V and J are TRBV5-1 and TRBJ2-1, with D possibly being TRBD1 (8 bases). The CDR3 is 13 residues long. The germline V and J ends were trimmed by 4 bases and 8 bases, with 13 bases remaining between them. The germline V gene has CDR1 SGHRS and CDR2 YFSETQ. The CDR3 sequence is CASSRQGRDEQFF. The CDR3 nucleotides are TGCGCCAGCAGCCGACAGGGGAGGGATGAGCAGTTCTTC.

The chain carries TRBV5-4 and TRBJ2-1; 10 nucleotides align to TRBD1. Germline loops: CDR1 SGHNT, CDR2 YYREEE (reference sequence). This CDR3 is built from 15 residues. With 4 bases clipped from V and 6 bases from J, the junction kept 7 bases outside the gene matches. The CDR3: CASSRGTGASNEQFF. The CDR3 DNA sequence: TGTGCCAGCAGCCGGGGGACAGGGGCTAGCAATGAGCAGTTCTTC. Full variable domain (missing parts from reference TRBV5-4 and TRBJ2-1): ETGVTQSPTHLIKTRGQQVTLRCSSQSGHNTVSWYQQALGQGPQFIFQYYREEENGRGNFPPRFSGLQFPNYSSELNVNALELDDSALYLCASSRGTGASNEQFFGPGTRLTVL.

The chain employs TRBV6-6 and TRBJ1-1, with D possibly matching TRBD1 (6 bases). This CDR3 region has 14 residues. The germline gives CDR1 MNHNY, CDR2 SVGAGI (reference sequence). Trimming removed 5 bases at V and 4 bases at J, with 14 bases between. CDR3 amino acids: CASSKQGGSTEAFF. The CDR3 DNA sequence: TGTGCCAGCAGTAAACAGGGAGGGTCCACTGAAGCTTTCTTT.

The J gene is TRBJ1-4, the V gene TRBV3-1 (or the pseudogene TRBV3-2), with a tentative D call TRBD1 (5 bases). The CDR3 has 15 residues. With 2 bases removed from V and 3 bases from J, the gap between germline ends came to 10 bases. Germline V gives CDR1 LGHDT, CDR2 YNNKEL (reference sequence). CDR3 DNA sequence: TGTGCCAGCAGCCAAAACCGGGGGGCTAATGAAAAACTGTTTTTT. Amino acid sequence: CASSQNRGANEKLFF.

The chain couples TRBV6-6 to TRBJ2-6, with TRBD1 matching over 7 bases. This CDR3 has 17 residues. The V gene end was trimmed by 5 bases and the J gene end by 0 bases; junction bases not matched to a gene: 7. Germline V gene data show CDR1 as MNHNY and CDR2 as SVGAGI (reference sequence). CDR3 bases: TGTGCCAGCAGTCGACAGGGAAGCCTCTCTGGGGCCAACGTCCTGACTTTC. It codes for CASSRQGSLSGANVLTF.

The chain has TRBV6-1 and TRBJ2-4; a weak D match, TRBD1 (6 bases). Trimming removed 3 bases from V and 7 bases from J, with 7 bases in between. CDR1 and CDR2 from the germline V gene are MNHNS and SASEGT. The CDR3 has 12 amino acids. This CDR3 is CASSDRGNIQYF. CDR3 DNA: TGTGCCAGCAGTGACAGGGGTAACATTCAGTACTTC.

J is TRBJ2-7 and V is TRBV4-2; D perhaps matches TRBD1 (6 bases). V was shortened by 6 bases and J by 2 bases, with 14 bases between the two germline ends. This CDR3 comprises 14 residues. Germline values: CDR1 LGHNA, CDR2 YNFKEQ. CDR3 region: CASSPAQGTYEQYF. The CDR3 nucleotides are TGTGCCAGCAGTCCAGCGCAGGGGACCTACGAGCAGTACTTC.

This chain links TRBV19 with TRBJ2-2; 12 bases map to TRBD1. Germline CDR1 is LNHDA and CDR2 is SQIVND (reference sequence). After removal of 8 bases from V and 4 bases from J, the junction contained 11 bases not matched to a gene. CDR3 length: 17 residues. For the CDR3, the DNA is TGTGCCAGTTCTACCGGGACAGGGGGCGCGATCACCGGGGAGCTGTTTTTT. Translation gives CASSTGTGGAITGELFF.

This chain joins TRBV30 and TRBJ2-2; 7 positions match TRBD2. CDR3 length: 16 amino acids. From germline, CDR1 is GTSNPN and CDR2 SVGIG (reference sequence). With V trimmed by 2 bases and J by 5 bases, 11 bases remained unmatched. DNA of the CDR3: TGTGCCTGGAGTCGACCCGGGGAGGGCGGGACCGGGGAGCTGTTTTTT. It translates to CAWSRPGEGGTGELFF.